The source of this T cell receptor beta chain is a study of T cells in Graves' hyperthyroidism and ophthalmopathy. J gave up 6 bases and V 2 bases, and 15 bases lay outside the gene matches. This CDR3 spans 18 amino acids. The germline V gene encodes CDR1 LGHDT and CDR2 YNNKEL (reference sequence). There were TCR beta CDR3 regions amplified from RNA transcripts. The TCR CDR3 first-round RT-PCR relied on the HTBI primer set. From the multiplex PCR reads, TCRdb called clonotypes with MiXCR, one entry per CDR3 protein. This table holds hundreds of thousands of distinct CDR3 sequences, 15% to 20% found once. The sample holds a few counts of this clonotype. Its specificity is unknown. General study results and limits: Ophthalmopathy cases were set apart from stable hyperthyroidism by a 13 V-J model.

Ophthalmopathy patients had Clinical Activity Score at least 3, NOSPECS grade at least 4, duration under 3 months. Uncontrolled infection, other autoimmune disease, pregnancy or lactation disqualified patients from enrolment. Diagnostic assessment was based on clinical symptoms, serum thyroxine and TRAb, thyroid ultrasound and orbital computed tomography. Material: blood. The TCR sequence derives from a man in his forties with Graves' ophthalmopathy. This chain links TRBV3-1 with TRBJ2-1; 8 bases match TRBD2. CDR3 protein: CASSQTPLAGTGLNEQFF. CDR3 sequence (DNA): TGTGCCAGCAGCCAAACCCCGCTAGCGGGCACCGGACTCAATGAGCAGTTCTTC.